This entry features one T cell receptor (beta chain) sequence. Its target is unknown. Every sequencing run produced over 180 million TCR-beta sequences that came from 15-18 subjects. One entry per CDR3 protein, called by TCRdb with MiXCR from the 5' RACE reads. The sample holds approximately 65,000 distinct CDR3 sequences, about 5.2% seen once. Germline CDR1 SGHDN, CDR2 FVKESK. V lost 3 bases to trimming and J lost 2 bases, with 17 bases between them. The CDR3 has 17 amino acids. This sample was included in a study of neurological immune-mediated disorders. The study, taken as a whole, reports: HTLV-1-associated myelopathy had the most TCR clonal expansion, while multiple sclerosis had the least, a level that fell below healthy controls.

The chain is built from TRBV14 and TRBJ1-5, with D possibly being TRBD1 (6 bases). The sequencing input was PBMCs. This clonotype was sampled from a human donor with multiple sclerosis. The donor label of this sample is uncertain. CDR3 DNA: TGTGCCAGCAGCCAGGTAAAACACAGGGAATGCAATCAGCCCCAGCATTTT. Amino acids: CASSQVKHRECNQPQHF.